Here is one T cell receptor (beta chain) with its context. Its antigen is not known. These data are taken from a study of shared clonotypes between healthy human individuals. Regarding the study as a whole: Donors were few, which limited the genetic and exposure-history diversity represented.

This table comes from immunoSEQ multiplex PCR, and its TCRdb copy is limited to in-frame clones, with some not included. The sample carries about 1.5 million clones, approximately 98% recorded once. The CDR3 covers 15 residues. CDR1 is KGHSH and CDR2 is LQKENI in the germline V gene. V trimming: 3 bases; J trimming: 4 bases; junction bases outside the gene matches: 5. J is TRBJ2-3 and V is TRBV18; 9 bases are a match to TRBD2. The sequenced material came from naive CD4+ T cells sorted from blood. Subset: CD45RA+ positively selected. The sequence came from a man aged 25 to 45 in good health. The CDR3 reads CASSPPLAGSDTQYF. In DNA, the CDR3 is TGTGCCAGCTCACCCCCCCTAGCGGGATCAGATACGCAGTATTTT.